These 29 T cell receptor beta chains originate from one sample sequenced in a study of cytomegalovirus exposure and HLA in healthy donors. PCR amplification relied on 60 Vbeta primers (plus 13 Jbeta primers). Clones were sequenced by immunoSEQ multiplex PCR, and TCRdb holds only the in-frame ones, with some missing. The table shows 220,000 or so clones, with around 86% occurring only once. Sequenced input: PBMCs. The receptors come from a middle-aged woman in good health and CMV-seronegative.

This clone occurred a few times. In nucleotides, the CDR3 is TGTGCCTGGACTCCCGAAACCGGTACGCAGTATTTT. Its translation: CAWTPETGTQYF. This chain connects TRBV30 to TRBJ2-3, with D unresolved. Germline V gives CDR1 GTSNPN, CDR2 SVGIG (reference sequence). This CDR3 is built from 12 residues. Trimming left V 4 bases short and J 8 bases short, with 13 bases between.

CDR3 DNA sequence: TGTGCCAGCAGTCGCACAGCGGGAAGCACAGATACGCAGTATTTT. Translating gives CASSRTAGSTDTQYF. This chain connects TRBV7-7 to TRBJ2-3, with 7 bases fitting TRBD2. The CDR3 is 15 residues long. V lost 6 bases, J lost 0 bases, and 6 bases stayed unmatched. CDR1 and CDR2 from the germline V gene are SSHAT and FNYEAQ (reference sequence).

A remark on this clone: This same CDR3 is encoded by further DNA sequences in the sample. This CDR3 is CASSLSSSGNTIYF. CDR3 coding DNA: TGTGCCAGCAGTTTATCGTCTTCTGGAAACACCATATATTTT. The genes are TRBV27 and TRBJ1-3; D not certain. CDR3 size: 14 residues. Germline V gives CDR1 MNHEY, CDR2 SMNVEV (reference sequence). V lost 0 bases, J lost 1 base, and 4 bases lay in between.

This clone was counted a single time. V and J are TRBV7-9 and TRBJ1-2; perhaps TRBD1 as D (5 bases). CDR1 is SEHNR, CDR2 FQNEAQ, per germline (reference sequence). The CDR3 consists of 13 residues. V was clipped by 0 bases and J by 12 bases, with 14 bases between them. For the CDR3, the DNA is TGTGCCAGCAGCTTAGCGCGGGGGGGAACGGACACCTTC. It yields the protein CASSLARGGTDTF.

The chain is built from TRBV9 and TRBJ2-7; TRBD2 matches 7 bases. This CDR3 region has 15 residues. Germline assignment: CDR1 SGDLS and CDR2 YYNGEE. V gave up 0 bases and J gave up 0 bases; unmatched junction bases: 3. Written as DNA, the CDR3 is TGTGCCAGCAGCGTAGAGCGGGGAAGCTCCTACGAGCAGTACTTC. Its protein product is CASSVERGSSYEQYF.

This clone showed up just once. The genes are TRBV27 and TRBJ1-1; 8 bases map to TRBD1. Germline V gives CDR1 MNHEY, CDR2 SMNVEV (reference sequence). V dropped 6 bases and J dropped 2; count of bases not matched to a gene: 11. The CDR3 is 16 amino acids. This chain's CDR3 is CASRSGGRGRNTEAFF. Written as DNA, the CDR3 is TGTGCCAGCAGATCCGGGGGCAGGGGGCGAAACACTGAAGCTTTCTTT.

This chain links TRBV28 with TRBJ2-7; TRBD2 aligns across 9 bases. The CDR3 length is 16 residues. Germline CDR1 MDHEN, CDR2 SYDVKM. V was clipped by 4 bases and J by 0 bases; unmatched bases: 7. The DNA for the CDR3 is TGTGCCAGCAGTTCCCGGACTAGCGAAAGCTCCTACGAGCAGTACTTC. It translates to CASSSRTSESSYEQYF.

As concerns this clone: The identical CDR3 is also encoded by other nucleotide sequences in the sample. This rearrangement joins TRBV6-4 to TRBJ2-3; 7 nucleotides match TRBD2. Germline V gives CDR1 MRHNA, CDR2 SNTAGT. After removal of 4 bases from V and 0 bases from J, the junction contained 1 base not matched to a gene. The CDR3 runs to 14 residues. CDR3 coding DNA: TGTGCCAGCAGTGCTAGCGGTAGCACAGATACGCAGTATTTT. It specifies CASSASGSTDTQYF.

This sequence joins TRBV28 and TRBJ2-1, with D possibly TRBD1 on 5 matching bases. V was pared by 2 bases and J by 7 bases, with 12 bases between. The CDR3 loop spans 14 amino acids. The germline CDR1 and CDR2 sequences are MDHEN and SYDVKM. CDR3 in DNA: TGTGCCAGCAGTTTACTTTGGGGCGGAAATGAGCAGTTCTTC. It specifies CASSLLWGGNEQFF.

This clone has a handful of counts. This rearrangement joins TRBV7-8 to TRBJ1-1; TRBD1 matches 8 bases. The V gene end was trimmed by 4 bases and the J gene end by 1 base; junction bases not matched to a gene: 8. The CDR3 has 16 amino acids. Germline V lookup: CDR1 SGHVS, CDR2 FQNEAQ. CDR3 in amino acids: CASSSRTGSRNTEAFF. The CDR3 DNA reads TGTGCCAGCAGCTCCCGGACAGGGTCGAGGAACACTGAAGCTTTCTTT.

The chain has TRBV4-1 and TRBJ2-1; 8 positions match TRBD2. The CDR3 totals 18 residues. Germline CDR1 reads MGHRA; CDR2 reads YSYEKL. The V and J ends lost 1 base and 7 bases, in that order; junction bases with no gene match: 15. The CDR3 here is CASSQVRRGSGGNNEQFF. The CDR3 region has the DNA TGCGCCAGCAGCCAAGTCCGCCGGGGGAGCGGGGGTAATAATGAGCAGTTCTTC.

The V gene is TRBV29-1, the J gene TRBJ2-7; tentative D call: TRBD2 (6 bases). Trimming cost V 3 bases and J 3 bases, with 12 bases left between them. The germline V gene has CDR1 SQVTM and CDR2 ANQGSEA. CDR3 length: 13 amino acids. The CDR3 nucleotides read TGCAGCGTTGAGGGGACTGTCGGCTACGAGCAGTACTTC. Translated, it gives CSVEGTVGYEQYF.

The genes are TRBV25-1 and TRBJ2-1; 8 bases line up with TRBD2. The CDR3 is made up of 16 amino acids. Germline CDR1 and CDR2: MGHDK and SYGVNS. V was pared by 2 bases and J by 7 bases, with 10 bases of the junction left unmatched. CDR3 region: CASSEAQRERWNEQFF. The CDR3 DNA sequence: TGTGCCAGCAGTGAAGCCCAGCGGGAGAGGTGGAATGAGCAGTTCTTC. Supplemented by reference TRBV25-1 and TRBJ2-1, the full variable domain reads EADIYQTPRYLVIGTGKKITLECSQTMGHDKMYWYQQDPGMELHLIHYSYGVNSTEKGDLSSESTVSRIRTEHFPLTLESARPSHTSQYLCASSEAQRERWNEQFFGPGTRLTVL.

The V gene is TRBV27, the J gene TRBJ2-7; 8 bases align to TRBD2. The germline CDR1 and CDR2 sequences are MNHEY and SMNVEV (reference sequence). With 4 bases clipped from V and 5 bases from J, the junction kept 16 bases outside the gene matches. The length of the CDR3 is 17 residues. The CDR3 spells CASSYGLAGYRLDEQYF. In nucleotides, the CDR3 is TGTGCCAGCAGTTATGGACTAGCAGGCTACAGGTTGGACGAGCAGTACTTC.

The chain recombines TRBV6-1 with TRBJ2-7; TRBD1 aligns across 7 bases. Germline CDR1 reads MNHNS; CDR2 reads SASEGT. J lost 2 bases, V lost 1 base, and 5 bases had no gene match. The CDR3 loop spans 15 amino acids. The CDR3 is CASSEVAGGTYEQYF. Written as DNA, the CDR3 is TGTGCCAGCAGTGAAGTAGCAGGGGGAACCTACGAGCAGTACTTC.

V usage is TRBV9 and J usage is TRBJ2-2, with D perhaps matching TRBD2 (6 bases). CDR1 is SGDLS, CDR2 YYNGEE, per germline. This CDR3 comprises 16 residues. V was trimmed by 0 bases and J by 10 bases, leaving 19 bases between them. CDR3 residues: CASSVVAGPALEELFF. As DNA, the CDR3 is TGTGCCAGCAGCGTAGTTGCGGGACCCGCGTTGGAGGAGCTGTTTTTT.

The V call is TRBV6-1, the J call TRBJ2-7, with 8 nucleotides matching TRBD2. J was trimmed by 4 bases and V by 6 bases; bases with no gene match: 8. The CDR3 sequence is 14 residues long. Germline CDR1 and CDR2: MNHNS and SASEGT. In DNA form, the CDR3 reads TGTGCCAGCAGAGGACTAGCAGGTTTGTACGAGCAGTACTTC. Its translation is CASRGLAGLYEQYF.

This clone was found a few times. The J gene is TRBJ1-6, the V gene TRBV2; no clear D. The CDR3 consists of 13 residues. Looked up from germline, CDR1 is SNHLY and CDR2 is FYNNEI. With 3 bases removed from V and 7 bases from J, the gap between germline ends came to 7 bases. In DNA, the CDR3 is TGTGCCAGCAGTGAGGTGGCCAATTCACCCCTCCACTTT. This encodes CASSEVANSPLHF.

The chain combines TRBV5-8 with TRBJ1-1; D remains unclear. Germline V CDR1 and CDR2: SGHTS, YDEGEE. V lost 7 bases and J 0 bases, leaving 10 bases between the germline ends. The length of the CDR3 is 13 residues. DNA of the CDR3: TGTGCCAGCGACCTGGACTTGAACACTGAAGCTTTCTTT. It encodes CASDLDLNTEAFF.

V gene TRBV7-9 combines with J gene TRBJ2-1; 10 nucleotides align to TRBD2. Germline V gives CDR1 SEHNR, CDR2 FQNEAQ (reference sequence). The trim removed 3 bases at V and 5 bases at J, leaving 4 bases unmatched. The CDR3 contains 15 residues. The CDR3 DNA is TGTGCCAGCAGCTTTGCCCTAGCGGGAGACAATGAGCAGTTCTTC. Translated: CASSFALAGDNEQFF.

The gene calls are TRBV5-1 and TRBJ2-7, with TRBD1 matching over 7 bases. Trimming cost V 4 bases and J 0 bases; bases outside gene matches: 16. The CDR3 is 18 amino acids. Germline V gene data show CDR1 as SGHRS and CDR2 as YFSETQ. The CDR3 spells CASSLGPGTDGFSYEQYF. CDR3 nucleotides: TGCGCCAGCAGCCTCGGTCCCGGGACAGATGGGTTCTCCTACGAGCAGTACTTC.

Details on this clone: Germline and junction disagree at one end, which may indicate a read error. This chain links TRBV7-9 with TRBJ1-1; D not resolved. Germline CDR1 SEHNR, CDR2 FQNEAQ (reference sequence). CDR3 size: 12 residues. The CDR3 nucleotides are TGTTCCAGCAGAATTGCAGGAATAGAAGCTTTCTTT. Translation: CSSRIAGIEAFF.

V is TRBV27 and J is TRBJ2-7; 8 positions match TRBD2. CDR1 is MNHEY and CDR2 is SMNVEV in the germline V gene (reference sequence). This CDR3 spans 16 amino acids. J gave up 0 bases and V 3 bases, and 7 bases lay outside the gene matches. The CDR3 region is CASSFIYSGGSYEQYF. The CDR3 DNA reads as TGTGCCAGCAGTTTTATTTACAGCGGGGGCTCCTACGAGCAGTACTTC.

Details on this clone: Different DNA sequences within this sample yield the same CDR3. The V gene is TRBV5-1, the J gene TRBJ1-4; D remains unclear. The CDR3 extends over 14 amino acids. Trimming took off 0 bases at V and 3 bases at J, with 6 bases between the two ends. From germline, CDR1 is SGHRS and CDR2 YFSETQ. CDR3 loop: CASSLGPSNEKLFF. The CDR3 DNA reads TGCGCCAGCAGCTTGGGGCCTTCTAATGAAAAACTGTTTTTT.

The chain has TRBV2 and TRBJ1-4; the D gene is possibly TRBD1 (5 bases). The CDR3 runs to 14 residues. CDR1 is SNHLY, CDR2 FYNNEI, per germline. Trimming pared 5 bases from V and 8 bases from J, leaving 15 bases between. The CDR3 here is CASSYPGSREKLFF. The CDR3 nucleotides read TGTGCCAGCAGTTACCCAGGGTCTCGGGAAAAACTGTTTTTT.

CDR3 DNA sequence: TGCGCCAGCAGCTTGGTAGTGGCGGGGACTGGAAACACCATATATTTT. This translates into CASSLVVAGTGNTIYF. The chain joins TRBV5-1 to TRBJ1-3; D uncertain. Germline V gene data show CDR1 as SGHRS and CDR2 as YFSETQ. The CDR3 length is 16 residues. The V and J ends lost 0 bases and 2 bases respectively, with 12 bases between them. The full variable domain, in which reference TRBV5-1 and TRBJ1-3 provide the parts outside the CDR3, is KAGVTQTPRYLIKTRGQQVTLSCSPISGHRSVSWYQQTPGQGLQFLFEYFSETQRNKGNFPGRFSGRQFSNSRSEMNVSTLELGDSALYLCASSLVVAGTGNTIYFGEGSWLTVV.

This chain joins TRBV5-1 and TRBJ1-2, with TRBD1 matching over 7 bases. CDR3 length: 15 amino acids. Germline V lookup: CDR1 SGHRS, CDR2 YFSETQ. V was pared by 4 bases and J by 8 bases, with 14 bases of the junction left unmatched. The CDR3 DNA reads as TGCGCCAGCAGCGCCTCGACAGGGAAGGGTGTGGGCTACACCTTC. Amino acid sequence: CASSASTGKGVGYTF.

This clone showed up just a few times. The chain combines TRBV6-1 with TRBJ1-2; D is undetermined. V lost 1 base to trimming and J lost 4 bases, with 10 bases between them. This CDR3 region has 14 residues. The germline V gene encodes CDR1 MNHNS and CDR2 SASEGT. CDR3 in DNA: TGTGCCAGCAGTGAAGGTGGGGAGAGCTATGGCTACACCTTC. It translates to CASSEGGESYGYTF.

The V call is TRBV29-1, the J call TRBJ1-1; D is uncertain. The CDR3 contains 13 residues. The V and J ends lost 7 bases and 0 bases respectively, with 12 bases between them. CDR1 is SQVTM and CDR2 is ANQGSEA in the germline V gene. CDR3 in DNA: TGCAGCGGTACGGGAGTCATGAACACTGAAGCTTTCTTT. The encoded protein is CSGTGVMNTEAFF.